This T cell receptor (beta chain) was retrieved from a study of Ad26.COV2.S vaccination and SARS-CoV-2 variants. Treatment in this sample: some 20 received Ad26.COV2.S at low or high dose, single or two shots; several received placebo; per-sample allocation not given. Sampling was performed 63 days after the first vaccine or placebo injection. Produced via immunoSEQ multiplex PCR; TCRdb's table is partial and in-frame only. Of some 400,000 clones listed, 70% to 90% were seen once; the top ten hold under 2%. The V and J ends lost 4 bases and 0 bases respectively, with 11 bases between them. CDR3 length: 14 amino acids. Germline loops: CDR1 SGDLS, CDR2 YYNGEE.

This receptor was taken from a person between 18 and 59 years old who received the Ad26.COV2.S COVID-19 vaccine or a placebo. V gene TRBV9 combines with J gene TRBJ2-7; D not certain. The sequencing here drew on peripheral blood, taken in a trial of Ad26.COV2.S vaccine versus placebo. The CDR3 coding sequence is TGTGCCAGCAGCCCCCTCATGGCCTCCTACGAGCAGTACTTC. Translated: CASSPLMASYEQYF. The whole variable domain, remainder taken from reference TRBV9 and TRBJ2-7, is DSGVTQTPKHLITATGQRVTLRCSPRSGDLSVYWYQQSLDQGLQFLIQYYNGEERAKGNILERFSAQQFPDLHSELNLSSLELGDSALYFCASSPLMASYEQYFGPGTRLTVT.